This is a list of T cell receptor beta chains from one sample in a study of shared clonotypes between healthy human individuals. TCRdb's copy holds only in-frame clones and misses some; the assay was immunoSEQ multiplex PCR. The repertoire consists of around 1.1 million clones, with 78% occurring once and the leading ten covering more than 0.55%. Input material: memory CD4+ T cells from PBMCs. The origin of the receptors is a young man in good health. Some clones in this sample may be carry-over from other donors' samples. The CDR3 runs from the conserved cysteine through the conserved F or W. The D gene is left open where the match is weak. Not every row has a clone size; where given, it reads once, few, many or a size class.

TRBJ2-7	NA	NA	TRBV29-1	CSVGDLGSYEQYF	TGCAGCGTGGGGGACCTTGGATCCTACGAGCAGTACTTC
TRBJ2-5	NA	NA	TRBV28	CASSSPGHSETQYF	TGTGCCAGCAGTTCCCCGGGACATAGTGAGACCCAGTACTTC
TRBJ1-1	NA	TRBD1	TRBV5-6	CASSGLPGGSEAFF	TGTGCCAGCTCGGGGTTGCCAGGGGGGTCTGAAGCTTTCTTT
TRBJ2-1	NA	TRBD2	TRBV5-1	CASSLVTSGKGEQFF	TGCGCCAGCAGCTTGGTTACTAGCGGGAAGGGTGAGCAGTTCTTC
TRBJ2-7	NA	TRBD1	TRBV10-1	CASSEGGRTGEQYF	TGCGCCAGCAGTGAAGGGGGCAGGACGGGAGAGCAGTACTTC
TRBJ1-4	NA	NA	TRBV28	CASSLYTTATNEKLFF	TGTGCCAGCAGTTTATATACGACAGCAACTAATGAAAAACTGTTTTTT
TRBJ2-7	NA	NA	TRBV7-2	CASSFLGGGQYF	TGTGCCAGCAGCTTCCTGGGAGGCGGGCAGTACTTC
TRBJ2-7	NA	TRBD1	TRBV19	CASSPRTGGYEQYF	TGTGCCAGTAGTCCCCGGACAGGGGGCTACGAGCAGTACTTC
TRBJ2-5	NA	NA	TRBV6-5	CASSYAAPSGETQYF	TGTGCCAGCAGTTACGCGGCACCCTCCGGGGAGACCCAGTACTTC
TRBJ2-7	NA	NA	TRBV7-8	CASSSGGFRAYEQYF	TGTGCCAGCAGCTCAGGAGGTTTTCGTGCCTACGAGCAGTACTTC
TRBJ2-5	NA	NA	TRBV7-2	CASSFGEQETQYF	TGTGCCAGCAGCTTCGGCGAGCAAGAGACCCAGTACTTC
TRBJ1-1	few	NA	TRBV2	CASSGTANTEAFF	TGTGCCAGCAGTGGAACAGCGAACACTGAAGCTTTCTTT
TRBJ1-6	NA	NA	TRBV10-3	CAISERETTYNSPLHF	TGTGCCATCAGTGAAAGGGAGACGACTTATAATTCACCCCTCCACTTT
TRBJ2-3	NA	TRBD1	TRBV4-3	CASSQSIRGRADTQYF	TGCGCCAGCAGCCAATCGATCAGGGGGCGCGCAGATACGCAGTATTTT
TRBJ1-2	many	NA	TRBV5-1	CASSGAGAVYGYTF	TGCGCCAGCAGCGGGGCAGGAGCTGTCTATGGCTACACCTTC
TRBJ1-5	NA	NA	TRBV28	CASSFRGGGYQPQHF	TGTGCCAGCAGTTTCCGCGGGGGGGGGTATCAGCCCCAGCATTTT
TRBJ2-1	many	NA	TRBV7-3	CASTLPGPTYNEQFF	TGTGCCAGCACCCTACCGGGCCCAACCTACAATGAGCAGTTCTTC
TRBJ2-7	few	TRBD2	TRBV28	CASSQLLWGEGYEQYF	TGTGCCAGCAGCCAACTCTTATGGGGGGAGGGCTACGAGCAGTACTTC
TRBJ2-1	few	NA	TRBV27	CASSTGQPYYNEQFF	TGTGCCAGCAGTACCGGACAGCCCTACTACAATGAGCAGTTCTTC
TRBJ2-5	once	NA	TRBV18	CASSRGVETQYF	TGTGCCAGCTCACGGGGTGTGGAGACCCAGTACTTC
TRBJ1-5	few	NA	TRBV5-1	CASSLVPGEGQPQHF	TGCGCCAGCAGCTTGGTCCCAGGGGAGGGTCAGCCCCAGCATTTT
TRBJ1-4	NA	NA	TRBV2	CASSAEGEKLFF	TGTGCCAGCAGTGCCGAGGGTGAAAAACTGTTTTTT
TRBJ2-1	NA	NA	TRBV29-1	CSVVWSGEDSYNEQFF	TGCAGCGTTGTCTGGAGCGGTGAGGACTCCTACAATGAGCAGTTCTTC
TRBJ1-2	NA	TRBD1	TRBV28	CASSQGDERYGYTF	TGTGCCAGCAGTCAGGGGGACGAACGATATGGCTACACCTTC
TRBJ2-3	NA	TRBD2	TRBV2	CASLLAGATQYF	TGTGCCAGCCTACTAGCGGGAGCCACGCAGTATTTT
TRBJ2-1	NA	NA	TRBV29-1	CSAALGTEPGEQFF	TGCAGCGCTGCGCTCGGGACCGAGCCTGGTGAGCAGTTCTTC
TRBJ2-3	NA	NA	TRBV2	CASSLAGGTDTQYF	TGTGCCAGCAGTTTGGCAGGGGGCACAGATACGCAGTATTTT
TRBJ1-1	NA	NA	TRBV2	CASTARFLNTEAFF	TGTGCCAGCACGGCGAGGTTTTTGAACACTGAAGCTTTCTTT
TRBJ2-4	NA	NA	TRBV28	CASSPSSPQNIQYF	TGTGCCAGCAGCCCCTCTAGCCCCCAGAACATTCAGTACTTC
TRBJ1-1	NA	TRBD1	TRBV6-6	CARDRGLNTEAFF	TGTGCCAGGGACAGGGGGCTAAACACTGAAGCTTTCTTT
TRBJ2-7	NA	TRBD1	TRBV7-2	CASSLRTGGEHEQYF	TGTGCCAGCAGCCTCCGGACAGGGGGAGAACACGAGCAGTACTTC
TRBJ1-1	NA	NA	TRBV5-6	CASSRLRDTRAKGTEAFF	TGTGCCAGCAGCCGTCTTCGCGACACCCGGGCAAAGGGAACTGAAGCTTTCTTT
TRBJ1-1	NA	NA	TRBV5-6	CASSRVGHTEAFF	TGTGCCAGCAGCAGGGTCGGGCACACTGAAGCTTTCTTT
TRBJ2-5	NA	NA	TRBV6-1	CASEAGSSIETQYF	TGTGCCAGTGAGGCAGGGTCATCGATAGAGACCCAGTACTTC
TRBJ2-2	NA	NA	TRBV5-1	CASSRGVGRTGELFF	TGCGCCAGCAGCCGTGGGGTAGGAAGGACCGGGGAGCTGTTTTTT
TRBJ2-3	few	TRBD2	TRBV6-1	CASRAAGLGSDTQYF	TGTGCCAGCAGGGCAGCGGGATTAGGTTCAGATACGCAGTATTTT
TRBJ2-7	NA	TRBD1	TRBV7-3	CASSSRGTGDDEQYF	TGTGCCAGCAGCTCCCGTGGGACAGGGGATGACGAGCAGTACTTC
TRBJ1-3	many	NA	TRBV5-1	CASSLMPGTGNTIYF	TGCGCCAGCAGCTTGATGCCAGGGACTGGAAACACCATATATTTT
TRBJ2-5	NA	TRBD1	TRBV7-2	CASSFDRALGTQYF	TGTGCCAGCAGCTTTGACAGGGCCCTGGGGACCCAGTACTTC
TRBJ2-2	once	NA	TRBV2	CASREQLGELFF	TGTGCCAGCAGGGAGCAATTGGGGGAGCTGTTTTTT
TRBJ1-5	NA	NA	TRBV28	CASSLSGSGQPQHF	TGTGCCAGCAGTTTATCGGGGAGTGGTCAGCCCCAGCATTTT
TRBJ2-7	NA	TRBD1	TRBV27	CASSPIGQAISYEQYF	TGTGCCAGCAGTCCGATAGGACAGGCCATCTCCTACGAGCAGTACTTC
TRBJ1-3	NA	NA	TRBV9	CASSVVPSYSSGNTIYF	TGTGCCAGCAGCGTAGTTCCCTCCTACAGCTCTGGAAACACCATATATTTT
TRBJ2-1	NA	NA	TRBV7-7	CASSTDGRDEQFF	TGTGCCAGCAGCACAGACGGCCGGGATGAGCAGTTCTTC
TRBJ1-3	NA	NA	TRBV29-1	CSAISFSSGNTIYF	TGCAGCGCAATTTCCTTCAGCTCTGGAAACACCATATATTTT
TRBJ2-4	NA	TRBD2	TRBV28	CASSLGLAGGTYF	TGTGCCAGCAGTCTGGGACTAGCGGGAGGTACTTACTTC
TRBJ2-5	NA	NA	TRBV18	CASSPPLATQETQYF	TGTGCCAGCTCACCACCCCTAGCGACACAAGAGACCCAGTACTTC
TRBJ2-4	NA	TRBD1	TRBV9	CASSFGQGLGNIQYF	TGTGCCAGCAGTTTCGGACAGGGCCTTGGGAACATTCAGTACTTC